This T cell receptor beta chain was documented in a study of beta chain features in type 1 diabetes. Overall study context: Across all samples, approximately 110,000,000 sorted cells were examined. General study results and limits: Shorter templates may be favored by PCR, equally so in patients and controls.

What was sequenced were expressed TCRB transcripts, since all of the isolated RNA had been reverse transcribed. Clones were read by immunoSEQ multiplex PCR, and TCRdb kept only the in-frame ones, dropping some. The sample consists of fewer than 200,000 clones, about 12% of them appearing once. About this clone: Its antigen is not known. This same CDR3 is encoded by further DNA sequences in the sample.

Germline V gene sequence: CDR1 GTSNPN, CDR2 SVGIG (reference sequence). This CDR3 has 13 residues. V lost 5 bases to trimming and J lost 0 bases, with 8 bases between them. Sorted populations all exceeded 95% purity. This TCR was sampled from a woman aged 18-30 years in good health. The source material was central memory CD4+ T cells from blood. The V call is TRBV30, the J call TRBJ1-5; no clear D. The CDR3 bases are TGTGCCTGGGCGGGTGATAGCAATCAGCCCCAGCATTTT. Translated, it gives CAWAGDSNQPQHF.